This T cell receptor (beta chain) originates from a study of CD8+CD57+ T cells in acquired aplastic anemia (dated by TCRdb to the late 2010s). Background on the whole study: DNA extracted from sorted CD4+ and CD8+ cells had a mean of around 3 ug, with a range of roughly 0.18 to 27.4 ug. CD8+CD57+ expansion was defined as frequency above the mean frequency observed in healthy subjects.

Genomic DNA served as template for TCR beta VDJ combination and CDR3 sequence profiling. TCR repertoire sequencing was run on an Illumina HiSeq 2000. As for the authors' bioinformatics: Repertoires were assessed using TRBV/TRBJ rearrangement plots, CDR3 size and DJ length profiles, and Simpson's diversity index. The most abundant DNA sequence in the deep sequencing data was taken as the immunodominant clone. CDR3 amino acid sequences were checked for sharing across subjects and were also compared against the VDJdb database and published repertoires. The public reads were run again by TCRdb, first through fastp at Q25 and then through MiXCR, and only productive beta chains were kept. Entries are consolidated by CDR3 protein sequence, retaining the most common genes and DNA. Clone size and V and J calls follow TCRdb, not the original study. The sample includes about 160,000 distinct CDR3 sequences, with 40% to 50% observed a single time. Clones ranked in the top ten supply more than 30% of the sample.

Patients chosen for sequencing had shown expansion of CD8+CD57+ cells by flow cytometry. Every patient had a diagnosis of severe acquired aplastic anemia based on International Study of Aplastic Anemia and Agranulocytosis and Camitta criteria. No patient had received any therapy when blood was sampled. The study deep-sequenced TCR repertoires of sorted CD4+ and CD8+ blood T cells from severe aplastic anemia patients and healthy subjects. Patients were enrolled under clinicaltrials.gov protocols 00001620, 01623167, 00001397, 00071045, 00081523 and 00961064 in the USA. Ficoll-Paque density gradient centrifugation was used to isolate peripheral blood mononuclear cells. Before DNA was extracted, CD4+ and CD8+ T cells were sorted using either FACS or magnetic beads. This clonotype was detected only once. It lacks a known antigen. No qualities accompany the bases; no much larger clone lies one base away. A lone read gives weak evidence.

The investigation overall reported the following: No significant difference in CD8+ Simpson's diversity was found between patients and healthy controls (P=0.060). Roughly 30 CD8+ CDR3 sequences were found to be shared between patients and controls, but these sequences appeared to be highly expressed in patients and within the immunodominant clones of the patients.

There are 16 amino acids in the CDR3, from cysteine to phenylalanine inclusive. Kept here is only the CDR3 DNA, which spans 48 bases and is read in frame from base 1. The germline V gene gives CDR1 as SGHAT and CDR2 as FQNNGV. Relative to germline, V is 0 bases shorter and J is 3 bases shorter, with 12 bases between their ends. The rearranged chain carries TRBV11-2 and TRBJ1-5; the D gene cannot be named for sure. This receptor was obtained from a human donor with aplastic anemia. Sequencing was performed on sorted CD4+, CD8+, or CD8+CD57+ T cells (not recorded which) from PBMCs. The DNA reads as follows: TGTGCCAGCAGCTTAGACACAGCCACCAACAATCAGCCCCAGCATTTT. It codes for CASSLDTATNNQPQHF.